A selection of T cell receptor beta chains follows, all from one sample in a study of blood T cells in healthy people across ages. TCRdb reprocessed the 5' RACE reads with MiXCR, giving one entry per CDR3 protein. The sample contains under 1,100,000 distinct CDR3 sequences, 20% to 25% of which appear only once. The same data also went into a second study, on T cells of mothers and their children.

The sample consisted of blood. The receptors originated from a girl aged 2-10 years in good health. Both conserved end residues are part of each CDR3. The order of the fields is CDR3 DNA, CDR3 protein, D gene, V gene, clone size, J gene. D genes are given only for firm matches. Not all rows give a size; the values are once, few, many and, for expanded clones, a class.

TGCGCCAGCAGCGCCACAGGAGGAACTAATGAAAAACTGTTTTTT	CASSATGGTNEKLFF	.	TRBV5-1	.	TRBJ1-4
TGTGCCAGCAGCGCTCTAGCGGCGAGCACAGATACGCAGTATTTT	CASSALAASTDTQYF	TRBD2	TRBV9	few	TRBJ2-3
TGTGCCAGCAAGGACAGGGATGTTGCGAGCTATGGCTACACCTTC	CASKDRDVASYGYTF	TRBD1	TRBV2	few	TRBJ1-2
TGCAGTGCTAGAGATATTGGGGGGCCCTACACTGAAGCTTTCTTT	CSARDIGGPYTEAFF	.	TRBV20-1	.	TRBJ1-1
TGTGCCAGCGGCCGGGACATTAACATTCAGTACTTC	CASGRDINIQYF	.	TRBV5-6	few	TRBJ2-4
TGTGCCAGCAGTTCCAGGGGCGAGCAGTTCTTC	CASSSRGEQFF	.	TRBV6-5	.	TRBJ2-1
TGTGCCAGCAGAGATGACGGACACTATGGCTACACCTTC	CASRDDGHYGYTF	.	TRBV7-2	.	TRBJ1-2
TGTGCCAGCAGCCAACGTCATGAGACCCAGTACTTC	CASSQRHETQYF	.	TRBV11-3	few	TRBJ2-5
TGCAGTGCGACCCCGCTCCGGGACGACACAGATACGCAGTATTTT	CSATPLRDDTDTQYF	.	TRBV20-1	few	TRBJ2-3
TGCAGTGCTTACGACAGGGATCACGAGCAGTACTTC	CSAYDRDHEQYF	TRBD1	TRBV20-1	.	TRBJ2-7
TGTGCCAGCAGTTACTCCCACGGACAGGGTCTGTTCTTC	CASSYSHGQGLFF	TRBD1	TRBV6-5	.	TRBJ2-1
TGCAGCGTTGAAGGGGTTAGGACGGGGGGCGCTGAAGCTTTCTTT	CSVEGVRTGGAEAFF	.	TRBV29-1	few	TRBJ1-1
TGTGCCAGCAGCCCAAAACGACTGCATGGGAGACTAGCAAATGAGCAGTTCTTC	CASSPKRLHGRLANEQFF	TRBD2	TRBV7-2	few	TRBJ2-1
TGCGCCAGCAGCCGTGTGCGGGGGAGAGAGACCCAGTACTTC	CASSRVRGRETQYF	TRBD2	TRBV4-3	few	TRBJ2-5
TGCAGCGTTGAAGACCGCCCCGATGAGCAGTTCTTC	CSVEDRPDEQFF	.	TRBV29-1	.	TRBJ2-1
TGTGCCACCAGTGATTACTGGACAGGGAGGGTTAACACTGAAGCTTTCTTT	CATSDYWTGRVNTEAFF	TRBD1	TRBV24-1	few	TRBJ1-1
TGTGCCAGCAGCGTATCCTCCTGGGGCCTGGGGAATGAGCAGTTCTTC	CASSVSSWGLGNEQFF	.	TRBV9	.	TRBJ2-1
TGTGCCATCAGTGACAAAGGGGGTGAGCCCCAGCATTTT	CAISDKGGEPQHF	.	TRBV10-3	few	TRBJ1-5
TGTGCCAGCTTCAGCCGGTCGGCGGGAGCGCATCATACGCAGTATTTT	CASFSRSAGAHHTQYF	TRBD2	TRBV28	few	TRBJ2-3
TGTGCCAGCAGCTTAGCGGATTTTACGGACTGGGTTGGCTACACCTTC	CASSLADFTDWVGYTF	.	TRBV7-2	few	TRBJ1-2
TGTGCCAGCAGGACTAGGGCTGATGCGGGGAAACTGTTTTTT	CASRTRADAGKLFF	.	TRBV2	few	TRBJ1-4
TGTGCCAGCAGTTCGGACATCTCTGGAAACACCATATATTTT	CASSSDISGNTIYF	.	TRBV12-3/TRBV12-4	.	TRBJ1-3
TGTGCCAGCAGCTTAATGGCGGCAAGCTACAATGAGCAGTTCTTC	CASSLMAASYNEQFF	.	TRBV7-9	few	TRBJ2-1
TGTGCCGGCAGTTTATCGAATGGTAATCAGCCCCAGCATTTT	CAGSLSNGNQPQHF	.	TRBV27	.	TRBJ1-5
TGCAGTGCTAGAGTCAGGGGCTCCTACGAGCAGTACTTC	CSARVRGSYEQYF	.	TRBV20-1	.	TRBJ2-7
TGCGCCAGCAGCCAAGAGTACCGAACAGGGACTGAAGCTTTCTTT	CASSQEYRTGTEAFF	.	TRBV4-1	few	TRBJ1-1
TGTGCCAGCAGCCATGTTAGCGGGGGATACTCCTACGAGCAGTACTTC	CASSHVSGGYSYEQYF	TRBD2	TRBV14	few	TRBJ2-7
TGTGCTAGTGGTTTGCCAACTAGAGGAACGGGGGAGACCCAGTACTTC	CASGLPTRGTGETQYF	.	TRBV12-5	.	TRBJ2-5
TGCGCCAGCAGCTTGGCCGAAGAGTCACCCCTCCACTTT	CASSLAEESPLHF	.	TRBV5-1	few	TRBJ1-6
TGCAGCGTTGAAGGTTTGACGGGCGGCCAAGAGACCCAGTACTTC	CSVEGLTGGQETQYF	.	TRBV29-1	few	TRBJ2-5
TGCGCCAGCGCTAGAGGTGACAGCCCCCCAGATACGCAGTATTTT	CASARGDSPPDTQYF	.	TRBV5-1	few	TRBJ2-3
TGCAGCGTTGAGCTTAGCGGGGGACAAGAGACCCAGTACTTC	CSVELSGGQETQYF	TRBD2	TRBV29-1	few	TRBJ2-5
TGCAGTGCTAGAGCCCTATTGAGGACCTACGAGCAGTACTTC	CSARALLRTYEQYF	.	TRBV20-1	.	TRBJ2-7
TGTGCCAGCAGCCCTCGGACAGGGGGTAATGAGCAGTTCTTC	CASSPRTGGNEQFF	TRBD1	TRBV16	.	TRBJ2-1
TGCACCCTTGGCTTGATAGGCCCCTTCCCCCGTCAGCCCCAGCATTTT	CTLGLIGPFPRQPQHF	.	TRBV20-1	few	TRBJ1-5
TGTGCCAGCAGCCCCATCGCACAGAAAATTTATGGCTACACCTTC	CASSPIAQKIYGYTF	.	TRBV11-2	few	TRBJ1-2
TGTGCCAGCAGTGTCGGGGCCAACGTCCTGACTTTC	CASSVGANVLTF	.	TRBV2	few	TRBJ2-6
TGTGCCAGCAGCTTAAGTAATCGAGGGTACAATGAGCAGTTCTTC	CASSLSNRGYNEQFF	.	TRBV13	many	TRBJ2-1
TGTGCCAGCAGCTCATTTGACAGGGGGCTACCTGAAGCTTTCTTT	CASSSFDRGLPEAFF	TRBD1	TRBV7-2	few	TRBJ1-1
TGTGCCAGCAGCCCTCGACAGGGGACGGACACTGAAGCTTTCTTT	CASSPRQGTDTEAFF	TRBD1	TRBV7-2	few	TRBJ1-1
TGTGCCAGCAGTGATTTAGCGGAGTCTAGCACAGATACGCAGTATTTT	CASSDLAESSTDTQYF	.	TRBV2	.	TRBJ2-3
TGTGCCAGCGGGGGGGGAGTCAGCGATGAGCAGTTCTTC	CASGGGVSDEQFF	TRBD2	TRBV6-2/TRBV6-3	few	TRBJ2-1
TGCAGTGTCACCCGGGACAGGGGCTACGAGCAGTACTTC	CSVTRDRGYEQYF	TRBD1	TRBV20-1	many	TRBJ2-7
TGTGCCAGCAGCCCCCGGGGGAGCGGGAGGCCCTTCTCCTACAATGAGCAGTTCTTC	CASSPRGSGRPFSYNEQFF	TRBD2	TRBV7-8	.	TRBJ2-1
TGCGCCAGCAGCTTCGGACGGGAACTGGGGGAGCAGTACTTC	CASSFGRELGEQYF	.	TRBV5-1	.	TRBJ2-7
TGCAGTGCTAGAGATAGGAATAGCCAGACCGCCTACAATGAGCAGTTCTTC	CSARDRNSQTAYNEQFF	.	TRBV20-1	.	TRBJ2-1
TGTGCCAGCAGCTCACTCTTGCTTAGACAGGAGCTAACGGCACACGAGCAGTACTTC	CASSSLLLRQELTAHEQYF	.	TRBV7-9	.	TRBJ2-7
TGTGCCAGCAGACCAACTCATTCGGGGAACGAAGGGGAAAAACTGTTTTTT	CASRPTHSGNEGEKLFF	.	TRBV6-5	few	TRBJ1-4
TGCAGTGCTCCTCGACAAGAGACCCAGTACTTC	CSAPRQETQYF	.	TRBV20-1	few	TRBJ2-5
TGTGCTAGTGGTTTTGAGGGGGTTCGGCCGCAGTATTTT	CASGFEGVRPQYF	.	TRBV12-5	.	TRBJ2-3
TGCAGTGCTATCCCCGGGACAAATGGCTACACCTTC	CSAIPGTNGYTF	.	TRBV20-1	.	TRBJ1-2
TGCGCCAGCAGCCCACATAGTCTGCGGGCCTCGGAGACCCAGTACTTC	CASSPHSLRASETQYF	.	TRBV4-1	.	TRBJ2-5
TGTGCCAGCAGCTTGGGCCTAGAGGGAGCTTTCTTT	CASSLGLEGAFF	.	TRBV7-3	.	TRBJ1-1
TGTGCCAGCAGTTCCCCTATTCGAGCGGAGACCCAGTACTTC	CASSSPIRAETQYF	.	TRBV28	few	TRBJ2-5
TGTGCCAGCAGTTCACAGGGACAGGGCTCGGCCGAGCAGTACTTC	CASSSQGQGSAEQYF	TRBD1	TRBV28	.	TRBJ2-7
TGCAGCGTCCCGGGACAGGGGAGCGAGCAGTACTTC	CSVPGQGSEQYF	TRBD1	TRBV29-1	few	TRBJ2-7
TGCAGCGTTGAAGATGGCGAGGCCACCGGGGAGCTGTTTTTT	CSVEDGEATGELFF	.	TRBV29-1	few	TRBJ2-2
TGCAGCTCTGAGACAGAGAGTGGCACTGAAGCTTTCTTT	CSSETESGTEAFF	.	TRBV29-1	.	TRBJ1-1
TGCGCCAGCAGCCCTAACAGGGAGGAGGAGACCCAGTACTTC	CASSPNREEETQYF	.	TRBV5-1	.	TRBJ2-5